Following are 16 T cell receptor beta chains from one sample sequenced in a study of CD8 T cells in Susac syndrome. Reverse transcription of about 0.5 to 1 ug RNA used random hexamers. Each CDR3 protein is one row after TCRdb ran MiXCR on the immunoSEQ multiplex PCR reads. This sample has 150,000 or so distinct CDR3 sequences, with over 95% found just once. Sequenced material: CD8+ T cells from PBMCs. Source of these receptors: a human donor with multiple sclerosis.

The chain carries TRBV27 and TRBJ2-7; tentative D call: TRBD1 (6 bases). Deletions cut 3 bases from V and 4 bases from J, with 10 bases between. CDR1 is MNHEY, CDR2 SMNVEV, per germline (reference sequence). The CDR3 has 13 residues. CDR3 in DNA: TGTGCCAGCAGTTTTGGCAGGGGTTACGAGCAGTACTTC. Amino acids: CASSFGRGYEQYF.

CDR3 nucleotide sequence: TGTGCCAGCAGCGAGGAGGGGACAGGGGGCTTGAATGCAGATACGCAGTATTTT. Its translation is CASSEEGTGGLNADTQYF. The chain carries TRBV7-8 and TRBJ2-3; 12 nucleotides line up with TRBD1. Germline V lookup: CDR1 SGHVS, CDR2 FQNEAQ. The CDR3 has 18 residues. The V gene end was trimmed by 5 bases and the J gene end by 4 bases; junction bases not matched to a gene: 13.

V usage is TRBV5-1 and J usage is TRBJ1-2; perhaps TRBD1 as D (6 bases). The germline V gene has CDR1 SGHRS and CDR2 YFSETQ. The CDR3 consists of 16 residues. Trimming removed 3 bases at V and 4 bases at J, with 19 bases between. CDR3 amino acids: CASSSRQAEVTYGYTF. DNA of the CDR3: TGCGCCAGCAGCTCCCGACAGGCTGAAGTGACCTATGGCTACACCTTC.

The table lists this clonotype with a count of one. The J gene is TRBJ1-1, the V gene TRBV7-9, with 12 bases matching TRBD1. In germline, CDR1 is SEHNR, CDR2 FQNEAQ (reference sequence). The CDR3 spans 14 residues. J gave up 7 bases and V 5 bases, and 5 bases lay outside the gene matches. The CDR3 spells CASSDGTGGLEAFF. The CDR3 DNA reads TGTGCCAGCAGCGACGGGACAGGGGGCCTTGAAGCTTTCTTT.

The chain employs TRBV29-1 and TRBJ1-5; TRBD1 matches 7 bases. There are 15 residues in the CDR3. The trim removed 6 bases at V and 2 bases at J, leaving 10 bases unmatched. Per the germline V gene, CDR1 is SQVTM and CDR2 is ANQGSEA. This chain's CDR3 is CSVDSDRAGNQPQHF. CDR3 sequence (DNA): TGCAGCGTCGACAGCGACAGGGCCGGCAATCAGCCCCAGCATTTT.

The chain recombines TRBV5-1 with TRBJ2-7; the match to TRBD1 covers 9 bases. This CDR3 region has 15 residues. The junction had 3 bases not matched to a gene; V was cut back by 0 bases and J by 2 bases. Germline loops: CDR1 SGHRS, CDR2 YFSETQ. This CDR3 is CASSLGTGVPYEQYV. The CDR3 bases are TGCGCCAGCAGCTTGGGGACAGGGGTCCCCTACGAGCAGTACGTC.

The chain joins TRBV6-4 to TRBJ1-5; D may be TRBD1 (5 bases). Germline V gene sequence: CDR1 MRHNA, CDR2 SNTAGT. V gave up 4 bases and J gave up 5 bases, with 12 bases separating them. CDR3 length: 14 amino acids. CDR3: CASSARDAHQPQHF. The CDR3 DNA reads TGTGCCAGCAGTGCCCGGGACGCCCATCAGCCCCAGCATTTT.

The chain is built from TRBV29-1 and TRBJ1-1, with TRBD1 matching over 9 bases. V shed 5 bases, J shed 3 bases, and the junction held 4 bases outside the gene matches. This CDR3 is built from 13 residues. Germline V gene data show CDR1 as SQVTM and CDR2 as ANQGSEA. The CDR3, as DNA: TGCAGCGTTTTACAGGGGGCTTACACTGAAGCTTTCTTT. This sequence encodes CSVLQGAYTEAFF.

This clonotype was detected a few times. V gene TRBV5-6 combines with J gene TRBJ2-7; unclear D gene. Germline CDR1 and CDR2: SGHDT and YYEEEE. The CDR3 loop spans 14 amino acids. Trimming left V 1 base short and J 10 bases short, with 18 bases between. The CDR3 DNA is TGTGCCAGCAGCTTGACCGCACCCTCAGGCCCCCAGTACGTC. It specifies CASSLTAPSGPQYV.

This chain links TRBV27 with TRBJ1-1; tentative D call: TRBD1 (5 bases). The V end was cut by 5 bases, the J end by 4 bases, with 14 bases between. The germline V gene encodes CDR1 MNHEY and CDR2 SMNVEV (reference sequence). CDR3 length: 14 amino acids. This CDR3 is CASSPFGGGTEAFF. The DNA of the CDR3 is TGTGCCAGCAGTCCCTTCGGGGGAGGCACTGAAGCTTTCTTT.

In its sample, this clonotype was seen once. This chain joins TRBV20-1 and TRBJ1-6; TRBD1 matches at 12 bases. V was pared by 1 base and J by 5 bases, with 6 bases of the junction left unmatched. The CDR3 sequence is 17 residues long. Germline CDR1 is DFQATT and CDR2 is SNEGSKA (reference sequence). CDR3 sequence reads: CSARVRDRGLNNSPLHF. The DNA of the CDR3 is TGCAGTGCTAGAGTCCGGGACAGGGGGCTAAATAATTCACCCCTCCACTTT.

This chain joins TRBV29-1 and TRBJ2-1; D possibly matches TRBD1 or TRBD2 (5 bases each). The V gene lost 0 bases and the J gene lost 2 bases, with 11 bases spanning the gap. The CDR3 extends over 15 amino acids. CDR1 and CDR2 from the germline V gene are SQVTM and ANQGSEA. The CDR3 nucleotides read TGCAGCGTTGAAGACGGCCGGGGCACCTACAATGAGCAGTTCTTC. Translation gives CSVEDGRGTYNEQFF.

V usage is TRBV4-1 and J usage is TRBJ2-7, with TRBD2 matching over 7 bases. The CDR3 totals 15 residues. Germline CDR1 and CDR2: MGHRA and YSYEKL. V gave up 1 base and J gave up 3 bases; unmatched junction bases: 6. CDR3 DNA: TGCGCCAGCAGCCAAGCTAGGGACTACAGCTACGAGCAGTACTTC. It specifies CASSQARDYSYEQYF.

The genes are TRBV5-6 and TRBJ2-7; D call uncertain. The CDR3 has 11 residues. Deletions cut 2 bases from V and 5 bases from J, with 5 bases between. Germline lookup yields CDR1 SGHDT and CDR2 YYEEEE. The CDR3 region has the DNA TGTGCCAGCAGCTTCGGAAACGAGCAGTACTTC. It yields the protein CASSFGNEQYF.

The chain couples TRBV12-3 or TRBV12-4 to TRBJ1-5, with 7 bases identical to TRBD1. V lost 6 bases to trimming and J lost 5 bases; unmatched junction nucleotides: 7. CDR3 length: 14 amino acids. CDR3 DNA: TGTGCCAGCAGCTGGGACAGAGACGATCAGCCCCAGCATTTT. This translates into CASSWDRDDQPQHF.

The gene calls are TRBV6-1 and TRBJ2-1; D might be TRBD2 (5 bases). This CDR3 is 13 amino acids long. V was pared by 8 bases and J by 3 bases, with 11 bases between. CDR1 and CDR2 from the germline V gene are MNHNS and SASEGT. CDR3 sequence (DNA): TGTGCCAGCGTTGAGGACTTCTACAATGAGCAGTTCTTC. This gives the protein CASVEDFYNEQFF.